These T cell receptor beta chains were read from a single sample in a study of cytomegalovirus exposure and HLA in healthy donors. The method was immunoSEQ multiplex PCR; TCRdb's version includes in-frame clones alone and lacks a portion of them. The table has around 160,000 clones, 75% to 90% seen once. The sample was PBMCs. These receptors were obtained from a human donor in good health. CDR3s leave out the opening cysteine and the closing phenylalanine or tryptophan. Only part of the rows carry a size: once, few, many, or a class if the clone is expanded.

clone_size	v_call	j_call	cdr3_aa
few	TRBV4-1	TRBJ1-3	ASSQDGSIGNTIY
NA	TRBV6-1	TRBJ2-5	ASRSRDRVLETQY
NA	TRBV5-4	TRBJ1-1	ASSLEDRGPEAF
NA	TRBV5-4	TRBJ1-2	ASSLATGPGGGYT
NA	TRBV27	TRBJ1-1	ASSLRSGNTEAF
NA	TRBV19	TRBJ2-1	ASSAVTSRFVGEQF
NA	TRBV5-8	TRBJ1-1	ASSYRDKTEAF
NA	TRBV6-5	TRBJ2-3	ASSPSGSTDTQY
NA	TRBV12-5	NA	ASGLRVEGIYEQY
NA	TRBV2	TRBJ2-1	ATQPGTDSYNEQF
once	TRBV2	TRBJ1-4	ASRGDRTNEKLF
NA	TRBV5-1	TRBJ2-5	ASSSGERQVKETQY
NA	TRBV10-1	TRBJ2-1	ASSRDRGGSEQF
NA	TRBV4-2	TRBJ2-7	ASSQDPGQGYEQY
few	TRBV5-6	TRBJ1-5	ASSTGQGGQPQH
NA	TRBV7-7	TRBJ2-1	ASSPWAGYNEQF
once	TRBV25-1	TRBJ2-1	ASSDKRGVYNEQF
once	TRBV9	TRBJ2-5	ASSVRGNQETQY
once	TRBV4-1	TRBJ2-7	ASSLGQQVEQY
NA	TRBV11-2	TRBJ2-1	ASSLRQGGYNEQF
few	TRBV27	TRBJ2-5	ASSGPARETQY
NA	TRBV10-3	TRBJ1-6	AINSGNNSPLH
NA	TRBV19	TRBJ1-5	ASSLGQTNQPQH
NA	TRBV4-1	TRBJ1-2	ASSQDFEQGRYGYT
NA	TRBV4-3	TRBJ2-2	ASSQEGGVRRSGELF
once	TRBV25-1	TRBJ2-3	ASSEKTAITDTQY
NA	TRBV5-1	TRBJ1-2	ASRLTGAVPESHGYT
NA	TRBV19	TRBJ1-5	ASSIGRRGQINQPQH
NA	TRBV29-1	TRBJ2-7	SVEDSRDNSYEQY
NA	TRBV29-1	TRBJ1-1	SAGTRGAF
once	TRBV6-6	TRBJ1-5	ASSTQTGISNQPQH
NA	TRBV9	TRBJ1-1	ASSETGGYTEAF
NA	TRBV27	TRBJ1-4	ASSFNGVNEKLF
NA	TRBV9	TRBJ1-4	ASSPSGGDEKLF
NA	TRBV7-2	TRBJ2-1	ASSRPGKGNEQF
NA	TRBV6-1	TRBJ2-7	ATAKLYEQY
NA	TRBV12-2	TRBJ1-5	ASRLFALLPSPPQH
NA	TRBV4-1	TRBJ2-5	ASSQAQQQETQY
NA	TRBV5-8	TRBJ2-2	ASSARQGGTGELF
NA	TRBV5-4	TRBJ2-7	ASSFRQNEQY
NA	TRBV5-1	TRBJ2-2	ASSFRGDTGELF
NA	TRBV6-1	TRBJ1-5	ASSGTGQANQPQH
once	TRBV6-5	TRBJ2-5	VSSYRVSEETQY
NA	TRBV19	TRBJ2-1	ASSPSTRPSLYNEQF
NA	TRBV29-1	TRBJ1-1	SVEDATETEAF
once	TRBV4-3	TRBJ2-5	ASSQGGGGIETQY
NA	TRBV27	TRBJ2-7	ASSLPDRRGEQY
NA	TRBV4-3	TRBJ2-1	ASSQGGGPDYNEQF
NA	TRBV5-4	TRBJ2-2	ASSLDRGPGELF